What follows is one T cell receptor (beta chain) and its context. What this receptor recognizes is not known. No much larger clonotype is one base removed from it; base qualities were not supplied. This entry comes from a study of blood T cell repertoires in COVID-19 (dated by TCRdb to 2020 to 2022). For context, the study as a whole: Samples from collaborators originated in the United States, Italy and Spain and spanned both the acute and convalescent phases of COVID-19. The material from the prospective study consisted of cDNA or gDNA derived from T cells, B-cell-depleted T cells, or PBMCs. Subjects who had been exposed to COVID-19, were actively infected with it, or had recovered from it provided the deeply sampled blood TCRbeta repertoires that made up the dataset. The repertoires were released in a freely available public database meant as a resource for research on the immune response to SARS-CoV-2. Samples were obtained from the ongoing ImmuneRACE study (first 160 participants) and from roughly 1,300 subjects provided by 6 global collaborators. Sample metadata almost always included a de-identified subject ID, COVID-19 status, age in years and sex. Where available, HLA class I and class II types were taken from metadata supplied by the sample provider and were not determined by assay-based typing.

The immunoSEQ Assay, a bias-controlled multiplex PCR, was used to amplify TCRbeta CDR3 regions from genomic DNA. Processing in the source paper ran as follows. Within the assay, amplification of reference gene primers was used to estimate how many nucleated cells each sample contained. Sequence reads were collapsed and filtered to measure the absolute abundance of every unique TCRbeta CDR3 rearrangement. Productive Simpson clonality was computed per sample as the square root of Simpson's diversity index over productive rearrangements. Sourced from immuneACCESS, this table was stored by TCRdb with only in-frame sequences that have V and J called. A share of the clones is absent; for the studies checked, an unresolved V gene accounts for under half, and the remainder has no known explanation. V, J and clone size were drawn from that table, and D and trimming were deduced from the DNA. This sample holds 170,000 or so clones; roughly 86% were observed only once. The ten largest clones capture less than 3.5% of the sample.

Study-wide findings and limitations: The quantity of clinical and demographic metadata differed by source and by participant and was supplied without curation.

From its cysteine to its phenylalanine, the CDR3 spans 14 amino acids. The only DNA kept is the CDR3, 42 bases in frame from the first base. Whole blood was collected in K2EDTA tubes by collaborating institutions according to the institutions' own protocols. For TCRbeta analysis, collaborators shipped samples in one of three forms: frozen whole blood, isolated PBMCs, or DNA extracted from either of those sample types. This TCR was recovered from a man in his forties or fifties with active or convalescent COVID-19. Sequencing used peripheral blood. The chain employs TRBV21-1 and TRBJ1-4. TRBV21-1 is a listed pseudogene. The CDR3 amino acid sequence is: CASSKTATNEKLFF. In nucleotides, the sequence is TGTGCCAGCAGCAAGACTGCAACTAATGAAAAACTGTTTTTT.